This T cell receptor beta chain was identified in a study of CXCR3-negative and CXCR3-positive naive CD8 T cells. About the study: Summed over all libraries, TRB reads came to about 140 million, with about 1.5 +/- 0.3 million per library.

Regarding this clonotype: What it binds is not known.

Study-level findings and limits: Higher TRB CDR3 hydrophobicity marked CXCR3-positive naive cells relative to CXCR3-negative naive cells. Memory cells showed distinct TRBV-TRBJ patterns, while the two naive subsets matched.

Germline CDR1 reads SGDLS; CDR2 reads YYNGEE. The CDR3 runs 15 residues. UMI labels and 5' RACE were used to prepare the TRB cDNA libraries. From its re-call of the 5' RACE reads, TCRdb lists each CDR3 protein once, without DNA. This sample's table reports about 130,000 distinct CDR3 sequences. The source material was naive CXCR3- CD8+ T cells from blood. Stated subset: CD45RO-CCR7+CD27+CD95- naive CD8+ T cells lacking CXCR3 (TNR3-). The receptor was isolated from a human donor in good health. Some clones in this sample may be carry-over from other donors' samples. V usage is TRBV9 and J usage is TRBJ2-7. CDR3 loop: CASSVGVGSYYEQYF.